The rows below give T cell receptor beta chains drawn from one sample of a study of T cells expressing NK-cell markers. TCRdb reworked the 5' RACE reads into one entry per CDR3 protein, no DNA. Its listing shows hundreds of thousands of distinct CDR3 sequences. The source material was blood T cells: a sorted CD56 or NKG2C T cell subset, CD4+ or CD8+ T cells, or bulk PBMC T cells (not recorded which). These TCRs come from a man aged 18-75 years in good health. CDR3s include the opening cysteine and the closing phenylalanine or tryptophan. Fields, in order: J gene, V gene, CDR3 protein.

>TRBJ2-7|TRBV14
CASSQERLMVYF
>TRBJ2-1|TRBV19
CASTMGLAKNGEQFF
>TRBJ2-5|TRBV30
CAWQGHFQETQYF
>TRBJ2-3|TRBV3-1
CASSQSSGGWDTQYF
>TRBJ2-7|TRBV12-3/TRBV12-4
CASSPPDYGRPSYEQYF
>TRBJ1-6|TRBV7-9
CASSHRETSPLHF
>TRBJ2-7|TRBV6-1
CASSELSGSEQYF
>TRBJ2-3|TRBV28
CASSTQHAATDTQYF
>TRBJ2-7|TRBV7-9
CASSFTDRGYEQYF
>TRBJ1-4|TRBV6-1
CASRPGQGGNEKLFF
>TRBJ2-6|TRBV20-1
CSAPERATGANVLTF
>TRBJ2-2|TRBV5-1
CASSLGPSLPGELFF